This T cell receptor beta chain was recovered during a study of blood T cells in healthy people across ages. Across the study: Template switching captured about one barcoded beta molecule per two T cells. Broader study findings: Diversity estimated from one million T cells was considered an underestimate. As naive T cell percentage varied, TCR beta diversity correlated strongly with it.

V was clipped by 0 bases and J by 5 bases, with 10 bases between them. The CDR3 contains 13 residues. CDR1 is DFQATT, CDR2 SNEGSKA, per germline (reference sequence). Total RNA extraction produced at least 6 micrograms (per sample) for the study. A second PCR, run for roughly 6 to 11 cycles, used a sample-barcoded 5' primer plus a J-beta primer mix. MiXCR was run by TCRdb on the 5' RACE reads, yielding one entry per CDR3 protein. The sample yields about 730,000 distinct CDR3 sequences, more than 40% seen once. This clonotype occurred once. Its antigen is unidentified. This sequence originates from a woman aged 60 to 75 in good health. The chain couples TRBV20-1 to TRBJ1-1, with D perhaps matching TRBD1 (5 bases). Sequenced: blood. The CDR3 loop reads CSAREGRGTEAFF. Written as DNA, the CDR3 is TGCAGTGCTAGAGAGGGGAGGGGTACTGAAGCTTTCTTT.